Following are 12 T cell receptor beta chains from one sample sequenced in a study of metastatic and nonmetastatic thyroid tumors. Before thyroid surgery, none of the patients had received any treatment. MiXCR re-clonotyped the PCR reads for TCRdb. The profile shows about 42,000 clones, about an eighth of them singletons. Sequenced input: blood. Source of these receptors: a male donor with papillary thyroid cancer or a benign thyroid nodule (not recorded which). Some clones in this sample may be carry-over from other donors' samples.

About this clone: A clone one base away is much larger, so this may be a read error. The CDR3 DNA is TGTGCCAGCAGCGGGACTAGCGTGGCTCTCTACGAGCAGTACTTC. Translating it yields CASSGTSVALYEQYF. This chain connects TRBV3-1 to TRBJ2-7, with 10 bases lining up with TRBD2. Germline V gene sequence: CDR1 LGHDT, CDR2 YNNKEL (reference sequence). J gave up 3 bases and V 5 bases, and 7 bases lay outside the gene matches. The CDR3 has 15 residues.

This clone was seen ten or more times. The CDR3 reads CASSPGYLTYEQYF. The DNA for the CDR3 is TGTGCCAGCAGCCCAGGATACCTGACCTACGAGCAGTACTTC. This chain connects TRBV7-2 to TRBJ2-7, with unresolved D. The CDR3 totals 14 residues. From germline, CDR1 is SGHTA and CDR2 FQGNSA. V was shortened by 5 bases and J by 2 bases, with 13 bases between the two germline ends. Full variable domain (rest looked up from reference TRBV7-2 and TRBJ2-7): GAGVSQSPSNKVTEKGKDVELRCDPISGHTALYWYRQSLGQGLEFLIYFQGNSAPDKSGLPSDRFSAERTGGSVSTLTIQRTQQEDSAVYLCASSPGYLTYEQYFGPGTRLTVT.

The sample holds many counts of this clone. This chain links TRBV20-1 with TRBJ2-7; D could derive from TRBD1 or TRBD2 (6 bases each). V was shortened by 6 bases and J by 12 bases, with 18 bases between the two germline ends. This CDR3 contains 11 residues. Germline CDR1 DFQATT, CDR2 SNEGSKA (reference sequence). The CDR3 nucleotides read TGCAGTGCCGCAACTCGGGGGCAAGTGTACTTC. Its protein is CSAATRGQVYF.

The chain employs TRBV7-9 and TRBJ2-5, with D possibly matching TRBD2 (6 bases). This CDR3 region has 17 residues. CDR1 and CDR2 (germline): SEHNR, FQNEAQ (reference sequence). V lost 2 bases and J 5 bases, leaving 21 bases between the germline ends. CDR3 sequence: CASSLTIEKGGLETQYF. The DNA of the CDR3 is TGTGCCAGCAGCTTAACTATCGAGAAGGGAGGTTTGGAGACCCAGTACTTC.

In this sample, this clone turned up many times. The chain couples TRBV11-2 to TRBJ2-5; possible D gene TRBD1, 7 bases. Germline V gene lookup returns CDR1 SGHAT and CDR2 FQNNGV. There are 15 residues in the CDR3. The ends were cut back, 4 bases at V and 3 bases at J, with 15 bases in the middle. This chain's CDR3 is CASSYTAGGKETQYF. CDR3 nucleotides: TGTGCCAGCAGCTATACCGCAGGGGGGAAAGAGACCCAGTACTTC. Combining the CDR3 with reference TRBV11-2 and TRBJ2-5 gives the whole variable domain EAGVAQSPRYKIIEKRQSVAFWCNPISGHATLYWYQQILGQGPKLLIQFQNNGVVDDSQLPKDRFSAERLKGVDSTLKIQPAKLEDSAVYLCASSYTAGGKETQYFGPGTRLLVL.

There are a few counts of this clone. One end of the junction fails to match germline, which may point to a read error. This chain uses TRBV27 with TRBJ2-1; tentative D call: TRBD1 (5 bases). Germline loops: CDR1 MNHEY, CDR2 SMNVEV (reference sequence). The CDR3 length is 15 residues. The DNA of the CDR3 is TGTGCCAGCAGTGCAGACAGTGCGACGTATAATGATCAGTTCTTC. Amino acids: CASSADSATYNDQFF.

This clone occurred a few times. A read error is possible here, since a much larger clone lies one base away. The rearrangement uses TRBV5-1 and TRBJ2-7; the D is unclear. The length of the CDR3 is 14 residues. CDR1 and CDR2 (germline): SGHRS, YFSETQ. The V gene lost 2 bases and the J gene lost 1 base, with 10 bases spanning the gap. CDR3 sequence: CASSLRSTSYEQYF. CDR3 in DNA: TGCGCCAGCAGCTTACGGAGCACTTCCTACGAGCAGTACTTC.

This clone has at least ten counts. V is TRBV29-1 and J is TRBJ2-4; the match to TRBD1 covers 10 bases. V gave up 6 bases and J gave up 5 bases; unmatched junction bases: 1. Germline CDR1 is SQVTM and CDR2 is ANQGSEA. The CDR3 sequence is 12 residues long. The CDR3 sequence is CSVGQGENIQYF. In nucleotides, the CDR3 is TGCAGCGTCGGACAGGGGGAAAACATTCAGTACTTC.

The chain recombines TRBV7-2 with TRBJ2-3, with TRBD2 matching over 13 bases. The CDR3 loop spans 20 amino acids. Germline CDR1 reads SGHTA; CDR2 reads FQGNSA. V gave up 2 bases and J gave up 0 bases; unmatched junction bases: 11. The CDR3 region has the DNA TGTGCCAGCAGCTTACGGGGTACGGGACTAGCGGGACAAAGCACAGATACGCAGTATTTT. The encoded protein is CASSLRGTGLAGQSTDTQYF.

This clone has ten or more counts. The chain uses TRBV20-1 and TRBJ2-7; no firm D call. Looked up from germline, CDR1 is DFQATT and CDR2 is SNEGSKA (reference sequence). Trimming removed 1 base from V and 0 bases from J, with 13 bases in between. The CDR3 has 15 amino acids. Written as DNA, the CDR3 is TGCAGTGCTAGAGGCATAGGAGACGCCTCCTACGAGCAGTACTTC. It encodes CSARGIGDASYEQYF.

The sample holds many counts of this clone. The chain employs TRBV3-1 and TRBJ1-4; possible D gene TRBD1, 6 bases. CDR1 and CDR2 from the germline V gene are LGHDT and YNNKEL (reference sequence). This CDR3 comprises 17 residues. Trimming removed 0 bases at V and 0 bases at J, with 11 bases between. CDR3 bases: TGTGCCAGCAGCCAAGATCGACGACAGGCAACTAATGAAAAACTGTTTTTT. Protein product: CASSQDRRQATNEKLFF.

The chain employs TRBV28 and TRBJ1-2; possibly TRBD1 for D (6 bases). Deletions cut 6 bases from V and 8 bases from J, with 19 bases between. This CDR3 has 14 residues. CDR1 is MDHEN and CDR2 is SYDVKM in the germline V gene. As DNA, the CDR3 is TGTGCCAGCAGCTTAGGCCCAGGGGCTGGAGGCTACACCTTC. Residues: CASSLGPGAGGYTF.